The 10 T cell receptor beta chains given below trace back to one sample, sequenced in a study of monozygotic twins with inflammatory bowel disease (dated by TCRdb to between 2018 and 2021). Library preparation was by 5' RACE. These reads were obtained on an Illumina HiSeq 2500. After reprocessing by TCRdb, each CDR3 protein sequence is one entry, and no DNA is given. This sample's clone table shows 150,000 or so distinct CDR3 sequences. The top ten hold roughly 7% of the sample. Sequenced: blood. The receptors shown here come from a human donor with ulcerative colitis or Crohn's disease, or a healthy co-twin of an affected twin (not recorded which).

The V gene is TRBV19, the J gene TRBJ1-6. The germline V gene has CDR1 LNHDA and CDR2 SQIVND (reference sequence). CDR3 length: 14 residues. Here the CDR3 reads CASSPQAFNSPLHF.

V usage is TRBV7-2 and J usage is TRBJ2-3; TCRdb's D call of TRBD2 is untestable without DNA. Germline V gives CDR1 SGHTA, CDR2 FQGNSA. This CDR3 region has 16 residues. CDR3 region: CASSLLAGGPPDTQYF.

The CDR3 here is CASSLEPQAGNQHF. The V gene is TRBV11-2, the J gene TRBJ1-5; absent DNA, TCRdb's TRBD1 call cannot be checked. CDR1 is SGHAT, CDR2 FQNNGV, per germline. The CDR3 runs 14 residues.

The chain carries TRBV3-1 and TRBJ1-1; TCRdb lists TRBD1, though no DNA is available to test this call. The germline gives CDR1 LGHDT, CDR2 YNNKEL (reference sequence). The CDR3 totals 14 residues. Here the CDR3 reads CASSLREGRNEAFF.

This chain links TRBV6-1 with TRBJ1-5; absent DNA, TCRdb's TRBD1 call cannot be checked. Per germline, CDR1 MNHNS and CDR2 SASEGT. The CDR3 is 13 residues long. CDR3 sequence reads: CASSGGPPSTQHF.

This chain connects TRBV6-5 to TRBJ1-1. This CDR3 is 13 amino acids long. Germline V lookup: CDR1 MNHEY, CDR2 SVGAGI. The CDR3 reads CASSYSRYTEAFF.

The CDR3 here is CASSRGQENTEAFF. The V gene is TRBV3-1, the J gene TRBJ1-1; checking the TCRdb D call of TRBD1 is not possible without DNA. Germline V gene data show CDR1 as LGHDT and CDR2 as YNNKEL (reference sequence). The CDR3 is made up of 14 amino acids.

The J gene is TRBJ2-2, the V gene TRBV14; the D gene TCRdb calls, TRBD2, cannot be checked with no DNA. This CDR3 contains 16 residues. Germline CDR1 and CDR2: SGHDN and FVKESK. CDR3: CASSIRTSGNTGELFF.

The chain employs TRBV9 and TRBJ1-5; TCRdb calls TRBD1, which cannot be checked without DNA. The CDR3 consists of 15 residues. Germline CDR1 SGDLS, CDR2 YYNGEE. The CDR3 spells CASSDDRGGNQPQHF.

The rearrangement uses TRBV14 and TRBJ1-2; the D call from TCRdb, TRBD1, cannot be confirmed without DNA. There are 13 residues in the CDR3. Germline V gene data show CDR1 as SGHDN and CDR2 as FVKESK. The CDR3 protein is CASSQGPRYGYTF.